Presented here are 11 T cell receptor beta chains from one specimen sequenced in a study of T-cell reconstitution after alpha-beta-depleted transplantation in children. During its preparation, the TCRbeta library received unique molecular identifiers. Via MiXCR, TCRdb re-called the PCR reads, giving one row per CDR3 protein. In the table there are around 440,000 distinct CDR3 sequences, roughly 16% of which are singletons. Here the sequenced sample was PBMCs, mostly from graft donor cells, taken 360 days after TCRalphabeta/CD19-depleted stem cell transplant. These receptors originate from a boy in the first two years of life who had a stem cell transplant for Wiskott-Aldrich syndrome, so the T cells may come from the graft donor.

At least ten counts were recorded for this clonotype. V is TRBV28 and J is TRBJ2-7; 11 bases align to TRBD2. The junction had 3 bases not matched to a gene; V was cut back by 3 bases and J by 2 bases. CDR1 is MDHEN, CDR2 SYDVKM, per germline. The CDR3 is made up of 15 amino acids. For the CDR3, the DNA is TGTGCCAGCAGTTTCCTTAGCGGGAGGGCCTACGAGCAGTACTTC. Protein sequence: CASSFLSGRAYEQYF.

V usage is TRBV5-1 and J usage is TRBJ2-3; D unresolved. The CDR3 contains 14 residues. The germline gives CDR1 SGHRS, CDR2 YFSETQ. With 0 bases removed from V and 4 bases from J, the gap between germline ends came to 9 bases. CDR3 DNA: TGCGCCAGCAGCTTGGAAGGGTTTCCAGATACGCAGTATTTT. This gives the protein CASSLEGFPDTQYF.

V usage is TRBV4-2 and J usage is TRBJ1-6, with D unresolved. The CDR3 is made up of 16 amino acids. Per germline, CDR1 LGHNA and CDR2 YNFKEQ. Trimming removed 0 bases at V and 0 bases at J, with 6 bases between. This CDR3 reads CASSQEAGSYNSPLHF. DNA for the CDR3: TGTGCCAGCAGCCAAGAAGCAGGCTCCTATAATTCACCCCTCCACTTT.

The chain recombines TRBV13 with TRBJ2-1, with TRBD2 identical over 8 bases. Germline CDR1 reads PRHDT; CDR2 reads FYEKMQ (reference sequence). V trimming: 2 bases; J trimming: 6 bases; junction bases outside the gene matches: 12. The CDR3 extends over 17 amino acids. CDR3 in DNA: TGTGCCAGCAGCTTACCCCTTTGGGCGGGGGGATCCAATGAGCAGTTCTTC. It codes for CASSLPLWAGGSNEQFF.

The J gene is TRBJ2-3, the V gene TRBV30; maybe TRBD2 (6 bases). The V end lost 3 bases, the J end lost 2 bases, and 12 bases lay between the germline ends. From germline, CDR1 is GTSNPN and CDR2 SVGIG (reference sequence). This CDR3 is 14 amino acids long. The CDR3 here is CAWSSTRITDTQYF. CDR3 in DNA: TGTGCCTGGAGCTCGACTAGGATCACAGATACGCAGTATTTT.

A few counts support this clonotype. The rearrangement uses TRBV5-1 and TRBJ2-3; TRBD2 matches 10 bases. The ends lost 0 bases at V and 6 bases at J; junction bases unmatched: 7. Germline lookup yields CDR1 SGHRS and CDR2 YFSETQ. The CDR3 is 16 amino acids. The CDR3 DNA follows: TGCGCCAGCAGCTTGGGGAGACTAGCGGGTTACGATACGCAGTATTTT. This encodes CASSLGRLAGYDTQYF.

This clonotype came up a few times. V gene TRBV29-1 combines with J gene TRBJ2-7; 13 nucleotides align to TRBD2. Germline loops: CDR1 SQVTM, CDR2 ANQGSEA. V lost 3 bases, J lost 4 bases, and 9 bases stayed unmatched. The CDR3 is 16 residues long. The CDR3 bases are TGCAGCGTTGACACAGGACTAGCGGGGGAGATATACGAGCAGTACTTC. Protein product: CSVDTGLAGEIYEQYF.

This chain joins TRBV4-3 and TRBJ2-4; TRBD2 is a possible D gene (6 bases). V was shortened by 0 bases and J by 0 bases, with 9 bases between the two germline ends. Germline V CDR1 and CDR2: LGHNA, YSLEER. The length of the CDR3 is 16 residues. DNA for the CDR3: TGCGCCAGCAGCCAAGATCCGGGACTAGCCAAAAACATTCAGTACTTC. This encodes CASSQDPGLAKNIQYF.

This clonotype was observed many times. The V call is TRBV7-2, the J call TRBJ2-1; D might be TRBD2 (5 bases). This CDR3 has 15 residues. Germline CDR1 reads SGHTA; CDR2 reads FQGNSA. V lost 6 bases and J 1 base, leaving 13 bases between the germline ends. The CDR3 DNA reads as TGTGCCAGCAGGTTAACCGGGGAATCCTACAATGAGCAGTTCTTC. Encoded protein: CASRLTGESYNEQFF. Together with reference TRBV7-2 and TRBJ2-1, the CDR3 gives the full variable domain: GAGVSQSPSNKVTEKGKDVELRCDPISGHTALYWYRQSLGQGLEFLIYFQGNSAPDKSGLPSDRFSAERTGGSVSTLTIQRTQQEDSAVYLCASRLTGESYNEQFFGPGTRLTVL.

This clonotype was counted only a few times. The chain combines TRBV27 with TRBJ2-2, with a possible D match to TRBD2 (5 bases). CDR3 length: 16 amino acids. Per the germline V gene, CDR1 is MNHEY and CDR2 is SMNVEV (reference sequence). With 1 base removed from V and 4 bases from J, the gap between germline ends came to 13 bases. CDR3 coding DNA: TGTGCCAGCAGTTTATTTGGCTTGGGGAGCACCGGGGAGCTGTTTTTT. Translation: CASSLFGLGSTGELFF.

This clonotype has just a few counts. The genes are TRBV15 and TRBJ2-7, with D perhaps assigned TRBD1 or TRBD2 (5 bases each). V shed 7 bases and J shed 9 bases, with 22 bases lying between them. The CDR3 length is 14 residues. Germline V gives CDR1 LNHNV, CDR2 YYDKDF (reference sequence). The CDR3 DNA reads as TGTGCCACCAACACGACTTCTTCACCAGGGAGGCAGTACTTC. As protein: CATNTTSSPGRQYF.